This T cell receptor (beta chain) was documented in a study of regulatory T cells in long-lasting Graves disease. Study conclusions and caveats: TRBV28 was favored in persistent disease, as were TRBJ1-2 and TRBJ2-5. Relative to newly diagnosed Graves' patients, persistent ones had lower TCR diversity. A greater number of public clonotypes (2,741) was shared by persistent patients than by new patients (approximately 880).

This clonotype showed up many times. Its cognate antigen is unknown. Time point in this sample: persistent/refractory GD, antithyroid drugs over 5 years with positive TRAb. PBMC-derived RNA was used for the TCR library. As collected, the peripheral blood samples measured roughly 8.6 milliliters each and went into EDTA tubes. The CDR3 runs 16 residues. Germline V gives CDR1 SGHAT, CDR2 FQNNGV. V gave up 6 bases and J gave up 2 bases, with 19 bases separating them. Arm-PCR with iRepertoire HTBI primers amplified the CDR3 regions for these TCR beta libraries. From the multiplex PCR reads, TCRdb called clonotypes with MiXCR, one entry per CDR3 protein. The profile shows around 300,000 distinct CDR3 sequences, more than 20% of them singletons.

The material was peripheral blood mononuclear cells (PBMCs), obtained when the disease was refractory, from a patient treated with antithyroid drugs. This clonotype was obtained from a female donor with Graves disease. This chain connects TRBV11-2 to TRBJ2-5; D is uncertain. CDR3 sequence: CASSYAAGWLQETQYF. Written as DNA, the CDR3 is TGTGCCAGCAGTTACGCCGCCGGGTGGTTACAAGAGACCCAGTACTTC.